Below, 32 T cell receptor beta chains from the same sample are listed, as sequenced in a study of regulatory T cells in long-lasting Graves disease. Time point specified: newly diagnosed GD, antithyroid drugs for less than 3 months. From PBMCs, RNA was extracted and then used to make the TCR library. Researchers made TCR beta libraries by using iRepertoire HTBI primers and running Arm-PCR on CDR3 regions. TCRdb processed the multiplex PCR reads anew with MiXCR; each CDR3 protein has one entry. The data contain fewer than 500,000 distinct CDR3 sequences, about 17% of them singletons. This sample was also put to use in a study of T cells in Graves' hyperthyroidism and ophthalmopathy.

Sequences were derived from peripheral blood mononuclear cells (PBMCs), sampled at new diagnosis, from a patient treated with antithyroid drugs. The origin of the receptors is a middle-aged man with Graves disease.

Note on this clonotype: Since a much larger clone is just one base distant, this may be a read error. This chain joins TRBV2 and TRBJ2-6; a weak D match, TRBD2 (6 bases). In germline, CDR1 is SNHLY, CDR2 FYNNEI. Trimming took 8 bases from V and 3 from J, leaving 14 bases between them. The CDR3 runs 15 residues. For the CDR3, the DNA is TGTGCCAGCGACCAGGAGGGCTATGGGGCCAACGTCCTGACTTTC. Amino acid sequence: CASDQEGYGANVLTF. Variable domain in full (rest from reference TRBV2 and TRBJ2-6): EPEVTQTPSHQVTQMGQEVILRCVPISNHLYFYWYRQILGQKVEFLVSFYNNEISEKSEIFDDQFSVERPDGSNFTLKIRSTKLEDSAMYFCASDQEGYGANVLTFGAGSRLTVL.

A few counts support this clonotype. The rearrangement joins TRBV7-9 to TRBJ2-1; unclear D gene. This CDR3 is 16 amino acids long. V lost 4 bases and J 2 bases, leaving 15 bases between the germline ends. The germline gives CDR1 SEHNR, CDR2 FQNEAQ (reference sequence). CDR3 residues: CASSWALHSTYNEQFF. Written as DNA, the CDR3 is TGTGCCAGCAGCTGGGCCCTACACAGCACCTACAATGAGCAGTTCTTC.

This clonotype appeared many times. V and J are TRBV7-9 and TRBJ1-4; weak D call: TRBD1 (6 bases). V lost 1 base and J 6 bases, leaving 18 bases between the germline ends. The CDR3 contains 17 residues. CDR1 and CDR2 (germline): SEHNR, FQNEAQ (reference sequence). Here the CDR3 reads CASSLVLASGADEKLFF. CDR3 nucleotides: TGTGCCAGCAGCTTAGTCCTAGCTTCGGGGGCTGATGAAAAACTGTTTTTT. Complete variable domain (other parts from reference TRBV7-9 and TRBJ1-4): DTGVSQNPRHKITKRGQNVTFRCDPISEHNRLYWYRQTLGQGPEFLTYFQNEAQLEKSRLLSDRFSAERPKGSFSTLEIQRTEQGDSAMYLCASSLVLASGADEKLFFGSGTQLSVL.

This chain links TRBV7-9 with TRBJ2-1; the match to TRBD2 covers 12 bases. The end of the DNA fits TRBJ2-5 better, so the J call may be wrong. Germline assignment: CDR1 SEHNR and CDR2 FQNEAQ (reference sequence). CDR3 length equals 15 residues. CDR3 bases: TGTGCCAGCAGCCCGACTAGCGGGGGACAAGAGACCCAGTACTTC. This encodes CASSPTSGGQETQYF.

A few counts support this clonotype. The CDR3 protein is CASGLAGLAGLSAGELFF. DNA for the CDR3: TGTGCTAGTGGTCTGGCGGGACTAGCGGGTCTGTCGGCCGGGGAGCTGTTTTTT. The chain is built from TRBV12-5 and TRBJ2-2; 12 bases line up with TRBD2. This CDR3 comprises 18 residues. Trimming cost V 5 bases and J 6 bases; bases outside gene matches: 13. Germline assignment: CDR1 LGHNT and CDR2 FRNRAP.

This clonotype was observed a few times. This chain uses TRBV6-9 with TRBJ2-2; no definite D call. CDR3 size: 14 residues. V was shortened by 3 bases and J by 4 bases, with 9 bases between the two germline ends. Germline V lookup: CDR1 MNHGY, CDR2 SVAAGI. The CDR3, as DNA: TGTGCCAGCAGTTACGCCCTTTTCACCGGGGAGCTGTTTTTT. This translates into CASSYALFTGELFF.

The chain couples TRBV6-1 to TRBJ2-3, with TRBD1 matching 10 bases. The closer fit of TRBJ2-7 to the DNA end suggests the J call may be wrong. CDR1 is MNHNS, CDR2 SASEGT, per germline. This CDR3 is built from 14 residues. CDR3 sequence reads: CASSTRDRGNEQYF. The CDR3 DNA reads as TGTGCCAGCAGTACAAGGGACAGGGGCAACGAGCAGTACTTC.

This clonotype was recorded many times. The chain has TRBV18 and TRBJ2-1, with 8 nucleotides matching TRBD2. Germline V gene sequence: CDR1 KGHSH, CDR2 LQKENI. J gave up 8 bases and V 0 bases, and 3 bases lay outside the gene matches. The length of the CDR3 is 14 residues. The CDR3 DNA follows: TGTGCCAGCTCACCACCAGCGGGAGATGATGAGCAGTTCTTC. It codes for CASSPPAGDDEQFF.

The V call is TRBV29-1, the J call TRBJ1-1, with D tentatively TRBD1 (5 bases). The V end was cut by 7 bases, the J end by 1 base, with 13 bases between. The CDR3 loop spans 13 amino acids. Germline V gene sequence: CDR1 SQVTM, CDR2 ANQGSEA. The CDR3 coding sequence is TGCAGCGCTGCGGGACGGGCGAACACTGAAGCTTTCTTT. This gives the protein CSAAGRANTEAFF.

At least ten counts were recorded for this clonotype. CDR3 DNA: TGTGCCAGCAGCCTTCAGGGGGCAGGAAACTATGGCTACACCTTC. It yields the protein CASSLQGAGNYGYTF. The chain couples TRBV2 to TRBJ1-2, with 8 bases matching TRBD1. Germline lookup yields CDR1 SNHLY and CDR2 FYNNEI. The CDR3 sequence is 15 residues long. The J segment lost 2 bases and the V segment lost 6 bases, leaving 8 bases of the junction unmatched. The whole variable domain, remainder taken from reference TRBV2 and TRBJ1-2, is EPEVTQTPSHQVTQMGQEVILRCVPISNHLYFYWYRQILGQKVEFLVSFYNNEISEKSEIFDDQFSVERPDGSNFTLKIRSTKLEDSAMYFCASSLQGAGNYGYTFGSGTRLTVV.

Notes on this clonotype: The junction does not match germline at one end; this may be a read error. V gene TRBV28 combines with J gene TRBJ2-4; D remains ambiguous. In germline, CDR1 is MDHEN, CDR2 SYDVKM. The length of the CDR3 is 17 residues. Here the CDR3 reads CASSLRRTASAKDIQYF. The DNA for the CDR3 is TGTGCCAGCAGTTTACGACGGACGGCCTCGGCCAAAGACATTCAGTACTTC.

The V and J genes are TRBV30 and TRBJ1-4; TRBD1 agrees at 11 bases. V gave up 1 base and J gave up 6 bases; unmatched junction bases: 1. The V gene's germline CDR1 is GTSNPN and CDR2 SVGIG (reference sequence). The CDR3 sequence is 14 residues long. The CDR3 loop is CAWSGTGGYEKLFF. The CDR3, as DNA: TGTGCCTGGAGTGGGACAGGGGGCTATGAAAAACTGTTTTTT.

The rearrangement joins TRBV29-1 to TRBJ2-7; possibly TRBD1 for D (6 bases). This CDR3 region has 11 residues. CDR1 is SQVTM, CDR2 ANQGSEA, per germline. V was shortened by 6 bases and J by 6 bases, with 12 bases between the two germline ends. The CDR3: CSVEGDTEQYF. The CDR3 DNA sequence: TGCAGCGTCGAGGGGGACACCGAGCAGTACTTC.

The table lists this clonotype with many counts. The V gene is TRBV18, the J gene TRBJ2-2, with D perhaps TRBD2 (6 bases). Germline-derived CDR1 and CDR2 are KGHSH and LQKENI. The CDR3 covers 14 residues. V was pared by 4 bases and J by 4 bases, with 10 bases between. CDR3 nucleotides: TGTGCCAGCTCACGCTCCGGGAGCACCGGGGAGCTGTTTTTT. Residues: CASSRSGSTGELFF. Full variable domain (remainder filled in from reference TRBV18 and TRBJ2-2): NAGVMQNPRHLVRRRGQEARLRCSPMKGHSHVYWYRQLPEEGLKFMVYLQKENIIDESGMPKERFSAEFPKEGPSILRIQQVVRGDSAAYFCASSRSGSTGELFFGEGSRLTVL.

This clonotype has a count of ten or more. V and J are TRBV4-1 and TRBJ2-1; D is unclear. Trimming took off 3 bases at V and 3 bases at J, with 9 bases between the two ends. This CDR3 spans 14 amino acids. CDR1 and CDR2 (germline): MGHRA, YSYEKL. The CDR3 sequence is CASSQPASYNEQFF. The DNA of the CDR3 is TGCGCCAGCAGCCAGCCGGCTAGCTACAATGAGCAGTTCTTC.

In this sample, this clonotype turned up many times. The chain has TRBV5-1 and TRBJ2-6; a weak D match, TRBD1 (5 bases). The CDR3 runs 15 residues. V shed 0 bases and J shed 2 bases, with 6 bases lying between them. The germline V gene encodes CDR1 SGHRS and CDR2 YFSETQ. CDR3 in amino acids: CASSLEGAGANVLTF. The DNA for the CDR3 is TGCGCCAGCAGCTTGGAAGGGGCTGGGGCCAACGTCCTGACTTTC.

This chain joins TRBV5-4 and TRBJ2-7; D ambiguous. V lost 1 base and J 6 bases, leaving 14 bases between the germline ends. Per the germline V gene, CDR1 is SGHNT and CDR2 is YYREEE (reference sequence). This CDR3 region has 14 residues. CDR3 protein: CASSLRNGFGEQYF. CDR3 in DNA: TGTGCCAGCAGCTTGAGGAACGGGTTCGGCGAGCAGTACTTC.

This clonotype was detected many times. The rearrangement uses TRBV20-1 and TRBJ2-1; 9 bases fit TRBD2. V was pared by 3 bases and J by 10 bases, with 7 bases of the junction left unmatched. Germline V lookup: CDR1 DFQATT, CDR2 SNEGSKA (reference sequence). The CDR3 extends over 13 amino acids. The CDR3 loop reads CSARRLAGMEQFF. CDR3 in DNA: TGCAGTGCTAGGAGGCTAGCGGGGATGGAGCAGTTCTTC.

The V call is TRBV3-1, the J call TRBJ2-7; TRBD2 aligns across 7 bases. The CDR3 contains 16 residues. The V gene's germline CDR1 is LGHDT and CDR2 YNNKEL (reference sequence). J was trimmed by 2 bases and V by 0 bases; bases with no gene match: 7. For the CDR3, the DNA is TGTGCCAGCAGCCAAGACATGTGGGCGGGGGCCTACGAGCAGTACTTC. Protein sequence: CASSQDMWAGAYEQYF.

This clonotype was counted once. The chain couples TRBV6-1 to TRBJ1-1; TRBD1 matches 9 bases. Per germline, CDR1 MNHNS and CDR2 SASEGT. There are 14 residues in the CDR3. Trimming took 4 bases from V and 5 from J; bases not matched to a gene: 5. The CDR3: CASSATGGRTEAFF. The CDR3 DNA sequence: TGTGCCAGCAGTGCGACAGGGGGACGGACTGAAGCTTTCTTT.

This clonotype was counted at least ten times. The genes are TRBV7-8 and TRBJ2-3; 9 positions match TRBD1. The CDR3 is 16 residues long. The germline CDR1 and CDR2 sequences are SGHVS and FQNEAQ. The V segment lost 5 bases and the J segment 2 bases; nucleotides outside the gene matches: 8. The CDR3 bases are TGTGCCAGCAGCGCTATACAGGGGGCGAACACAGATACGCAGTATTTT. The encoded protein is CASSAIQGANTDTQYF.

This clonotype came up many times. The V gene is TRBV28, the J gene TRBJ1-1; D may be TRBD1 (6 bases). This CDR3 is 13 amino acids long. Trimming pared 10 bases from V and 8 bases from J, leaving 20 bases between. CDR1 and CDR2 from the germline V gene are MDHEN and SYDVKM. The CDR3 is CATSTGGVTEAFF. The CDR3 DNA reads TGTGCCACTTCAACGGGGGGCGTTACCGAAGCTTTCTTT.

In this sample, this clonotype turned up many times. The rearrangement uses TRBV7-2 and TRBJ2-1; TRBD2 might be the D (5 bases). Germline CDR1 and CDR2: SGHTA and FQGNSA. Trimming cost V 2 bases and J 5 bases, with 13 bases left between them. The CDR3 runs to 15 residues. For the CDR3, the DNA is TGTGCCAGCAGCTTACTCCCCGGACTGGACAATGAGCAGTTCTTC. Translated: CASSLLPGLDNEQFF.

Written as DNA, the CDR3 is TGTGCCAGCAGCTTAATCAGGGGGCTAGCTTTCTTT. Its translation: CASSLIRGLAFF. The genes are TRBV6-4 and TRBJ1-1; 8 bases are shared with TRBD1. V shed 6 bases, J shed 10 bases, and the junction held 7 bases outside the gene matches. Per the germline V gene, CDR1 is MRHNA and CDR2 is SNTAGT. The CDR3 length is 12 residues.

This chain uses TRBV2 with TRBJ2-5, with 11 bases aligning to TRBD1. Per germline, CDR1 SNHLY and CDR2 FYNNEI. The CDR3 sequence is 15 residues long. V lost 7 bases to trimming and J lost 1 base; unmatched junction nucleotides: 5. The DNA for the CDR3 is TGTGCCAGCATTAGGACAGGGGGCCTCCAAGAGACCCAGTACTTC. This codes for CASIRTGGLQETQYF.

In its sample, this clonotype was seen a few times. This chain connects TRBV19 to TRBJ2-2; 9 bases are a match to TRBD1. The CDR3 totals 16 residues. V lost 4 bases and J lost 0; bases outside the gene matches: 3. Per the germline V gene, CDR1 is LNHDA and CDR2 is SQIVND (reference sequence). CDR3 nucleotides: TGTGCCAGTAGTACTCGGACAGGGGCGAACACCGGGGAGCTGTTTTTT. It is translated as CASSTRTGANTGELFF. Combining the CDR3 with reference TRBV19 and TRBJ2-2 gives the whole variable domain DGGITQSPKYLFRKEGQNVTLSCEQNLNHDAMYWYRQDPGQGLRLIYYSQIVNDFQKGDIAEGYSVSREKKESFPLTVTSAQKNPTAFYLCASSTRTGANTGELFFGEGSRLTVL.

Here the CDR3 reads CASSEIRSQEKLFF. In nucleotides, the CDR3 is TGTGCCAGCAGTGAGATTAGGTCTCAGGAAAAACTGTTTTTT. The chain recombines TRBV25-1 with TRBJ1-4; D unclear. Germline CDR1 is MGHDK and CDR2 is SYGVNS. V lost 3 bases to trimming and J lost 8 bases, with 13 bases between them. The CDR3 has 14 amino acids.

Ten or more counts support this clonotype. The chain combines TRBV5-1 with TRBJ1-1; 8 nucleotides agree with TRBD1. The CDR3 covers 14 residues. J gave up 4 bases and V 5 bases, and 7 bases lay outside the gene matches. Per the germline V gene, CDR1 is SGHRS and CDR2 is YFSETQ. CDR3 DNA sequence: TGCGCCAGCAGTCAAGGACAGGGTTCCACTGAAGCTTTCTTT. Translation: CASSQGQGSTEAFF.

This sequence joins TRBV19 and TRBJ2-3; 7 positions agree with TRBD2. Judging by the DNA end, TRBJ2-5 fits better; the J call may be wrong. The CDR3 consists of 17 residues. The germline gives CDR1 LNHDA, CDR2 SQIVND (reference sequence). The CDR3 loop is CASSTWRRTRGGETQYF. The CDR3 nucleotides read TGTGCCAGTAGTACTTGGCGCCGGACTAGGGGAGGAGAGACCCAGTACTTC.

This clonotype has a count of ten or more. The chain is built from TRBV20-1 and TRBJ2-1; TRBD1 agrees at 9 bases. Germline CDR1 and CDR2: DFQATT and SNEGSKA (reference sequence). The CDR3 runs 16 residues. The V segment lost 3 bases and the J segment 1 base; nucleotides outside the gene matches: 7. CDR3 DNA sequence: TGCAGTGCTAGCCCCGGGACAGGGATTTCCTACAATGAGCAGTTCTTC. Its protein is CSASPGTGISYNEQFF.

This clonotype occurred many times. The CDR3 sequence: CAWSWTGSRARLFF. The CDR3 bases are TGTGCCTGGAGTTGGACAGGGTCTCGGGCAAGACTGTTTTTT. This rearrangement joins TRBV30 to TRBJ1-4; TRBD1 aligns across 8 bases. Germline loops: CDR1 GTSNPN, CDR2 SVGIG (reference sequence). The J segment lost 13 bases and the V segment lost 2 bases, leaving 12 bases of the junction unmatched. This CDR3 comprises 14 residues.

In this sample, this clonotype turned up many times. This chain connects TRBV11-3 to TRBJ2-4, with D perhaps matching TRBD2 (7 bases). The V end was cut by 6 bases, the J end by 6 bases, with 12 bases between. From germline, CDR1 is SGHNT and CDR2 YENEEA. The CDR3 totals 13 residues. The CDR3 reads CASRRGGGNIQYF. Here the CDR3 DNA reads TGTGCCAGCAGGCGGGGAGGGGGAAACATTCAGTACTTC.